The rows below give T cell receptor beta chains drawn from one sample of a study of T-cell reconstitution after alpha-beta-depleted transplantation in children. MiXCR was run by TCRdb on the PCR reads, yielding one entry per CDR3 protein. The profile shows some 530,000 distinct CDR3 sequences, 9.5% to 15% of them singletons. This sample comprised PBMCs from the stem cell graft donor, obtained from the stem cell graft. The source of these receptors is a human donor who donated a stem cell graft to a child with combined immunodeficiency. Both conserved end residues are part of each CDR3. D genes are given only for firm matches. Clone size is given for some rows only: seen once, a few or many times, or a class if the clone is expanded.

j_call,cdr3_length,d_call,v_call,clone_size,cdr3_nt,cdr3_aa
TRBJ2-7,15,NA,TRBV6-1,many,TGTGCCAGCAGATCCCAGGGGCTAAGCTCCTACGAGCAGTACTTC,CASRSQGLSSYEQYF
TRBJ2-2,15,NA,TRBV7-2,NA,TGTGCCAGCAGCTGGACCACAGGGAACACCGGGGAGCTGTTTTTT,CASSWTTGNTGELFF
TRBJ1-3,19,NA,TRBV12-3/TRBV12-4,NA,TGTGCCAGCAGTTTACAATATTGGCAGCCAGTACTCTCTGGAAACACCATATATTTT,CASSLQYWQPVLSGNTIYF
TRBJ2-5,15,TRBD2,TRBV4-2,NA,TGTGCCAGCAGCCAAGAGCGGGGAGGGCGAGAGACCCAGTACTTC,CASSQERGGRETQYF
TRBJ2-1,13,NA,TRBV12-3/TRBV12-4,NA,TGTGCCAGCAGTTTTGGGTGGAACAATGAGCAGTTCTTC,CASSFGWNNEQFF
TRBJ2-3,14,TRBD1,TRBV29-1,NA,TGCAGCGTTGGGGTTACAGGGGGTGCAGATACGCAGTATTTT,CSVGVTGGADTQYF
TRBJ2-3,18,TRBD2,TRBV12-3/TRBV12-4,few,TGTGCCAGCAGTCCCCTGGCTAGCGGGATCACTAGCACAGATACGCAGTATTTT,CASSPLASGITSTDTQYF
TRBJ2-7,14,NA,TRBV7-2,NA,TGTGCCAGCAGCCCCCGGGCCCAAAATTACGAGCAGTACTTC,CASSPRAQNYEQYF
TRBJ1-1,12,NA,TRBV5-5,NA,TGTGCCAGCGCTTTCGGCGACACTGAAGCTTTCTTT,CASAFGDTEAFF
TRBJ2-2,13,NA,TRBV11-2,many,TGTGCGAAGGGAACTCGGAACACCGGGGAGCTGTTTTTT,CAKGTRNTGELFF
TRBJ2-1,16,NA,TRBV20-1,few,TGCAGTGCTAGGGGGTACCGGGACTCCAGAGTGTATGAGCAGTTCTTC,CSARGYRDSRVYEQFF
TRBJ2-4,14,TRBD2,TRBV12-3/TRBV12-4,few,TGTGCCAGCAGTTTCGGGGGGGGCGGAGACATTCAGTACTTC,CASSFGGGGDIQYF
TRBJ2-2,17,NA,TRBV12-3/TRBV12-4,many,TGTGCCAGCAGGGGATCGAGAGGGGGAGCGAACACCGGGGAGCTGTTTTTT,CASRGSRGGANTGELFF
TRBJ1-5,15,NA,TRBV20-1,few,TGCAGTGCTAGAGGTGGACACTTTAGCAATCAGCCCCAGCATTTT,CSARGGHFSNQPQHF
TRBJ2-5,12,NA,TRBV12-3/TRBV12-4,many,TGTGCCAGCAGTTTAATAGGGGAGACCCAGTACTTC,CASSLIGETQYF
TRBJ1-2,15,TRBD1,TRBV4-2,few,TGTGCCAGCAGCCCGCGACAGGGGGCGAACTATGGCTACACCTTC,CASSPRQGANYGYTF
TRBJ2-7,16,TRBD2,TRBV7-9,many,TGTGCCAGCAGCATATTGGCGGGCGGGAGCTCCTACGAGCAGTACTTC,CASSILAGGSSYEQYF
TRBJ2-1,15,NA,TRBV29-1,few,TGCAGCGCTCTACAGGCTGGGGAAGCCTACAATGAGCAGTTCTTC,CSALQAGEAYNEQFF
TRBJ2-3,14,TRBD1,TRBV20-1,many,TGCAGTGCTAGAACTGGACAGGGCACAGATACGCAGTATTTT,CSARTGQGTDTQYF
TRBJ1-4,12,NA,TRBV11-2,many,TGTGCCAGCAGCTTAGAAGGTGAAAAACTGTTTTTT,CASSLEGEKLFF
TRBJ2-7,12,NA,TRBV30,few,TGTGCCTGGAGTGCGGATACCTACGAGCAGTACTTC,CAWSADTYEQYF
TRBJ2-1,14,NA,TRBV6-1,NA,TGTGCCAGCAGTGATGGGAGCGACTACAATGAGCAGTTCTTC,CASSDGSDYNEQFF
TRBJ2-2,18,NA,TRBV3-1,NA,TGTGCCAGCAGCCAAGTTTCATCGCAGGGATGGGGCCCCGGGGAGCTGTTTTTT,CASSQVSSQGWGPGELFF
TRBJ2-3,16,NA,TRBV4-3,NA,TGCGCCAGCAGCCAAGATCTAGGGCTGAGCACAGATACGCAGTATTTT,CASSQDLGLSTDTQYF
TRBJ2-1,12,NA,TRBV11-3,NA,TGTGCCAGCAGCCCCAGCGACAATGAGCAGTTCTTC,CASSPSDNEQFF
TRBJ2-1,15,NA,TRBV15,NA,TGTGCCACCAGCGGAGACAGGTTAAAATACAATGAGCAGTTCTTC,CATSGDRLKYNEQFF
TRBJ2-5,14,NA,TRBV7-2,many,TGTGCCAGCAGCTTAGCGGGAAGGAAAGAGACCCAGTACTTC,CASSLAGRKETQYF
TRBJ2-2,15,NA,TRBV27,many,TGTGCCAGCAGTATAACTACACCCACGACCGGGGAGCTGTTTTTT,CASSITTPTTGELFF
TRBJ1-2,11,NA,TRBV4-1,NA,TGCGCCACCAGGGGCATTAATGGCTACACCTTC,CATRGINGYTF
TRBJ2-1,16,NA,TRBV24-1,NA,TGTGCCACCAGTGATGATAGCGGACTCCCCTACAATGAGCAGTTCTTC,CATSDDSGLPYNEQFF